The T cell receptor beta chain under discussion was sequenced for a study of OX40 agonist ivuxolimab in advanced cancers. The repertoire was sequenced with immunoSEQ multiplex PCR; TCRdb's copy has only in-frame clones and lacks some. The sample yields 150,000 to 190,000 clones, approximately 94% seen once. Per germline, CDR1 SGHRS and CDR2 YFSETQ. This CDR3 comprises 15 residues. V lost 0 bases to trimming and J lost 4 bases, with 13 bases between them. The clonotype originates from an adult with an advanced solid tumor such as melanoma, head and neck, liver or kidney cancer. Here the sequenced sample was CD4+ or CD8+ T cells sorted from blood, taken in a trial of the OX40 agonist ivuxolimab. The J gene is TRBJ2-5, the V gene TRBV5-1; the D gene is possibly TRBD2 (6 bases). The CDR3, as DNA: TGCGCCAGCAGCTTGGCCGGGGGTCTGGTAGAGACCCAGTACTTC. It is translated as CASSLAGGLVETQYF. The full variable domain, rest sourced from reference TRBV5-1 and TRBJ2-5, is KAGVTQTPRYLIKTRGQQVTLSCSPISGHRSVSWYQQTPGQGLQFLFEYFSETQRNKGNFPGRFSGRQFSNSRSEMNVSTLELGDSALYLCASSLAGGLVETQYFGPGTRLLVL.